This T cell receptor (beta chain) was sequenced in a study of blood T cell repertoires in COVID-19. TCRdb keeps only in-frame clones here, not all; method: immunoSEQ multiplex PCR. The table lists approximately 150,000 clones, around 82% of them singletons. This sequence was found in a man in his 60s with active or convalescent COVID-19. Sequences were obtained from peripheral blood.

CDR3 bases: TGTGCCAGCAGCTTGTACCAGGGGACCCCCTACAATGAGCAGTTCTTC. It translates to CASSLYQGTPYNEQFF. The chain couples TRBV5-6 to TRBJ2-1, with a possible D match to TRBD1 (6 bases). CDR1 and CDR2 (germline): SGHDT, YYEEEE. Between the trimmed V and J ends, which lost 1 base and 2 bases, there was a span of 13 bases. The CDR3 is 16 residues long.